What follows describes a single T cell receptor beta chain. What it recognizes is unknown. The data belong to a study of cytomegalovirus exposure and HLA in healthy donors. Study in general: The roughly 120 validation repertoires, a later analysis reported, used the same platform as the roughly 650 repertoires from the first cohort. Whole-study findings and limits: Rare TCR sequences dominated, though some public TCRs recurred in many donors. The study put 150 to 200 TCR beta chains on its list as cytomegalovirus-associated. Both high specificity and high sensitivity reportedly marked the classifier's diagnosis of cytomegalovirus status.

Germline trimming cut 3 bases from V and 2 bases from J; bases unmatched to any gene: 20. Germline V CDR1 and CDR2: SQVTM, ANQGSEA. This CDR3 comprises 20 residues. Generated by immunoSEQ multiplex PCR, the TCRdb table keeps only in-frame clones and is missing some. The table records approximately 150,000 clones, just under 90% of them present only once. V gene TRBV29-1 combines with J gene TRBJ2-1, with 9 positions matching TRBD2. Sequencing input: PBMCs. This TCR came from a woman between 25 and 40 years old in good health and CMV-seronegative. The CDR3 sequence: CSVEFWRGGPLESPYNEQFF. The DNA for the CDR3 is TGCAGCGTTGAGTTCTGGCGGGGGGGCCCCCTAGAATCTCCCTACAATGAGCAGTTCTTC.